This T cell receptor beta chain emerged from a study of blood T cell repertoires in COVID-19. Overall study context: Whether acute or convalescent, the COVID-19 samples came from the United States, Italy and Spain. Sources were T cells, B-cell-depleted T cells, or PBMCs; the material itself was cDNA or gDNA.

V gave up 6 bases and J gave up 2 bases, with 7 bases separating them. Germline CDR1 MNHEY, CDR2 SVGAGI. CDR3 length: 12 amino acids. As originally analysed: Estimates of nucleated cell counts were drawn from the amplification of reference gene primers. Using immunoSEQ multiplex PCR, the repertoire was profiled, and TCRdb retains in-frame clones only, with some absent. That table supplies the V and J calls and clone size; D and trimming were determined from the DNA. The sample includes under 200,000 clones, around 89% of them seen just once. Specimen: peripheral blood. V gene TRBV6-5 combines with J gene TRBJ1-1; D is undetermined. This clonotype was obtained from a man in his forties or fifties with active or convalescent COVID-19. CDR3 sequence reads: CASSRYNTEAFF. The CDR3 nucleotides read TGTGCCAGCAGCCGGTACAACACTGAAGCTTTCTTT.